The T cell receptor beta chain under discussion was sequenced for a study of control samples from healthy donors and cancer patients. V was pared by 5 bases and J by 3 bases, with 7 bases of the junction left unmatched. Germline V gene data show CDR1 as MNHNY and CDR2 as SVGAGI (reference sequence). The CDR3 runs 14 residues. Sequenced by immunoSEQ multiplex PCR; TCRdb stores in-frame clones only, minus some. The table has 150,000 to 200,000 clones, about 86% seen once. The sample was blood. The chain has TRBV6-6 and TRBJ2-7, with 7 positions matching TRBD1. The receptor was derived from a woman aged 25 to 39 in good health. CDR3 sequence reads: CASSDDRESYEQYV. The CDR3 DNA follows: TGTGCCAGCAGTGACGACAGGGAGAGCTACGAGCAGTACGTC.